This T cell receptor (beta chain) came from a study of Ad26.COV2.S vaccination and SARS-CoV-2 variants. Findings of the study overall: Possible underestimation of total T cell responses by the TCR breadth and depth analyses was noted. Post-vaccination spike-specific CD8+ and CD4+ T cell responses reportedly had substantial breadth. Whether participants received vaccine or placebo, their non-spike TCR breadth was similar. Those who received the vaccine showed greater spike-specific TCR breadth than those given placebo.

About this clone itself: Its antigen remains unknown.

Germline V gene data show CDR1 as SQVTM and CDR2 as ANQGSEA. The CDR3 is made up of 12 amino acids. V lost 3 bases, J lost 4 bases, and 9 bases lay in between. Clones were sequenced by immunoSEQ multiplex PCR, and TCRdb holds only the in-frame ones, with some missing. The sample records about 180,000 clones, around nine tenths being singletons. This specimen consisted of peripheral blood, obtained after recovery from COVID-19. The clonotype comes from a human donor who had recovered from COVID-19. The rearrangement joins TRBV29-1 to TRBJ1-2; unclear D gene. In DNA form, the CDR3 reads TGCAGCGTTGATTCACAGCTCTATGGCTACACCTTC. The encoded protein is CSVDSQLYGYTF.